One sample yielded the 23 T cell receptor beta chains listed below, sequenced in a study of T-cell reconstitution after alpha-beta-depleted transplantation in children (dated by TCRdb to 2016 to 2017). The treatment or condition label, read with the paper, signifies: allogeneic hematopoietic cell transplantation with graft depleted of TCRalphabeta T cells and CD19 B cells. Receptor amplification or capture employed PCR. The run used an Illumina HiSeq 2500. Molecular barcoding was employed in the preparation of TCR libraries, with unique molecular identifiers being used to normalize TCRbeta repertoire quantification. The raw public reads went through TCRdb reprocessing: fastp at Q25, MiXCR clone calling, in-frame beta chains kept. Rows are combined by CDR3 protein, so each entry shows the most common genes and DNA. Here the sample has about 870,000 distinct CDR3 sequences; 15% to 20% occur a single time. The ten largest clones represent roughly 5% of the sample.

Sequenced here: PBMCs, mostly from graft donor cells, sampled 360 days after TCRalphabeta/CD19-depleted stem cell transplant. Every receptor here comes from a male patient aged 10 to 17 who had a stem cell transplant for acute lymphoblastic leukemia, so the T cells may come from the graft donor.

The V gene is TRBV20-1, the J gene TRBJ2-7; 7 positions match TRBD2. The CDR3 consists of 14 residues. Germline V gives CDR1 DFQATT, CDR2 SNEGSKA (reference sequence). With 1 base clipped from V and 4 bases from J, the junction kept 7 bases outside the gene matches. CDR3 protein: CSARGGSGDYEQYF. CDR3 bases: TGCAGTGCTAGAGGGGGGAGCGGGGATTACGAGCAGTACTTC.

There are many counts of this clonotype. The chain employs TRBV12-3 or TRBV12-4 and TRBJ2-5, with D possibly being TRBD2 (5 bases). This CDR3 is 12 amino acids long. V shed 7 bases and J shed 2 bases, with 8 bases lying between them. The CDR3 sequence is CASTRGQETQYF. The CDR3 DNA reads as TGTGCCAGCACACGGGGACAAGAGACCCAGTACTTC.

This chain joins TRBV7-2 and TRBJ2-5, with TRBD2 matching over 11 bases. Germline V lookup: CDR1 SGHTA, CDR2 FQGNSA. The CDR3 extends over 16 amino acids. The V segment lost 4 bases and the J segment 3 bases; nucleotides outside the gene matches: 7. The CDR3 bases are TGTGCCAGCAGCTGGTTACTAGCGGGGGAAAAAGAGACCCAGTACTTC. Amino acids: CASSWLLAGEKETQYF.

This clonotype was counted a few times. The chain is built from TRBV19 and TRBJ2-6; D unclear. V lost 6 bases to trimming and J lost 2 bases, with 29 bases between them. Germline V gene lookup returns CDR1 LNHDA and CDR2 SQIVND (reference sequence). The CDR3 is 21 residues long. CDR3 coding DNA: TGTGCCAGTAGAGGGCGGACGATTTGGGTTGACGACGACGCTGGGGCCAACGTCCTGACTTTC. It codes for CASRGRTIWVDDDAGANVLTF.

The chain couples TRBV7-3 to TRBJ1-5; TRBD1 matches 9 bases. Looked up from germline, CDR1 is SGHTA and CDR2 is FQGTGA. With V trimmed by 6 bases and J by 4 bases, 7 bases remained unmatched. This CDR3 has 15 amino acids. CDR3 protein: CASSLTGTGNQPQHF. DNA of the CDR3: TGTGCCAGCAGTTTGACCGGGACAGGGAATCAGCCCCAGCATTTT.

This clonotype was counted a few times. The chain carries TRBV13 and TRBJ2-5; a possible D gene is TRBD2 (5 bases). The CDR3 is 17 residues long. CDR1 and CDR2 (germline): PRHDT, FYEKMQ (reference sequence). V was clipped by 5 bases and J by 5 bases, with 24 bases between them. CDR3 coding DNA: TGTGCCAGCAGCACCACGGGATGGCGGAATCTTGGGGAGACCCAGTACTTC. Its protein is CASSTTGWRNLGETQYF.

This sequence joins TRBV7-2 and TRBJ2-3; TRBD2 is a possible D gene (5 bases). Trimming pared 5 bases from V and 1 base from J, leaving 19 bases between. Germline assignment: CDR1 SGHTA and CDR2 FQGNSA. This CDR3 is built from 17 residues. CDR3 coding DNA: TGTGCCAGCAGCCCCCCGCCACGGGCCGGGGGCACAGATACGCAGTATTTT. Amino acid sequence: CASSPPPRAGGTDTQYF.

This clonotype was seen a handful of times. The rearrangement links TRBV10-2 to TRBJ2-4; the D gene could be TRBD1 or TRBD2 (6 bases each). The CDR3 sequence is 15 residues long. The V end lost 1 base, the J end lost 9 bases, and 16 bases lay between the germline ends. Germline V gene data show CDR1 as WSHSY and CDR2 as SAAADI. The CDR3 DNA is TGCGCCAGCAGTGAGTTCGGACCGGGGGCTGGCATTCAGTACTTC. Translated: CASSEFGPGAGIQYF.

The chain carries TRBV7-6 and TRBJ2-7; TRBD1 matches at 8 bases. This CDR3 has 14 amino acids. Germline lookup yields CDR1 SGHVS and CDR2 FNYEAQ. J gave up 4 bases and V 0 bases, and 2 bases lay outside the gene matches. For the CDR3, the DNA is TGTGCCAGCAGCTTAGCCAGGGGGCATTACGAGCAGTACTTC. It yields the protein CASSLARGHYEQYF. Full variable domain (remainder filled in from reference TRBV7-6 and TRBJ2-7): GAGVSQSPRYKVTKRGQDVALRCDPISGHVSLYWYRQALGQGPEFLTYFNYEAQQDKSGLPNDRFSAERPEGSISTLTIQRTEQRDSAMYRCASSLARGHYEQYFGPGTRLTVT.

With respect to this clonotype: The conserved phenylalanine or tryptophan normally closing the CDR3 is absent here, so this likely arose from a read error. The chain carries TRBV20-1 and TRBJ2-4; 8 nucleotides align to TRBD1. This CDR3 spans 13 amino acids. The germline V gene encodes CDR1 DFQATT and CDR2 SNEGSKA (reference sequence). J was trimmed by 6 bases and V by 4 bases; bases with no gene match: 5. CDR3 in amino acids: CSATTGGGNIQYS. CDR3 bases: TGCAGTGCTACTACAGGGGGAGGAAACATTCAGTACTCC.

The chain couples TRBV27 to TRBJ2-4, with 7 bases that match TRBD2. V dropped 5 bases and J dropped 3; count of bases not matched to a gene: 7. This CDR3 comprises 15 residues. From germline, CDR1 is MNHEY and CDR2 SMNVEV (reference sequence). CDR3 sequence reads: CASSPHGGGKNIQYF. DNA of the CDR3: TGTGCCAGCAGTCCACATGGCGGGGGCAAAAACATTCAGTACTTC.

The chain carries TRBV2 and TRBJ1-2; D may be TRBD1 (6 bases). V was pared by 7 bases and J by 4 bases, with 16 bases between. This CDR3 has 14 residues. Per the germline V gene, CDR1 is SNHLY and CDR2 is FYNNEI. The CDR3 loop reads CASTFQGRGYGYTF. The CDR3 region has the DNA TGTGCCAGCACCTTCCAGGGGCGAGGCTATGGCTACACCTTC. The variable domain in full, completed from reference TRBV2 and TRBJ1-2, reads EPEVTQTPSHQVTQMGQEVILRCVPISNHLYFYWYRQILGQKVEFLVSFYNNEISEKSEIFDDQFSVERPDGSNFTLKIRSTKLEDSAMYFCASTFQGRGYGYTFGSGTRLTVV.

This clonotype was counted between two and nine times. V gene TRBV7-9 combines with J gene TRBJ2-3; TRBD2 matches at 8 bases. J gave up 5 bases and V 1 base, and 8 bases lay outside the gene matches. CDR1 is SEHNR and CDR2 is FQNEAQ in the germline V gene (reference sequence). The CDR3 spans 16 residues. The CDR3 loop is CASSLVMGLEGDTQYF. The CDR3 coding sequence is TGTGCCAGCAGCTTAGTCATGGGACTAGAGGGAGATACGCAGTATTTT.

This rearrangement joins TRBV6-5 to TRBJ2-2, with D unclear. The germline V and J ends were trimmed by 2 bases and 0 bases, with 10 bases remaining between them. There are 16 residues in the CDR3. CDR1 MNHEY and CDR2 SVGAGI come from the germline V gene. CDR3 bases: TGTGCCAGCAGTTACGTAGCACTGACGAACACCGGGGAGCTGTTTTTT. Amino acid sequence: CASSYVALTNTGELFF.

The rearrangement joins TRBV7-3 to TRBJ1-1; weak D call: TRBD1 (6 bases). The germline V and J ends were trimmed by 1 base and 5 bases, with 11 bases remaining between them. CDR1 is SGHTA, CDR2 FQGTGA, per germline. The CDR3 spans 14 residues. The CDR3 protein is CASSLMGRGTEAFF. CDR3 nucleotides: TGTGCCAGCAGCTTAATGGGCAGGGGAACTGAAGCTTTCTTT.

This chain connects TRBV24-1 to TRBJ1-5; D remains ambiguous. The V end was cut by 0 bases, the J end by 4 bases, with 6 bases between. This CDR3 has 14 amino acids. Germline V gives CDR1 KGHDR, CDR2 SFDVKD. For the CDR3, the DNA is TGTGCCACCAGTGATTTGACCCGTAATCAGCCCCAGCATTTT. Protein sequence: CATSDLTRNQPQHF.

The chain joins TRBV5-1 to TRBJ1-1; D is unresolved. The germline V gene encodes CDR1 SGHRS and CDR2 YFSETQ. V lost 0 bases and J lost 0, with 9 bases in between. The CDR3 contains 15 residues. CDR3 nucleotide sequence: TGCGCCAGCAGCTTGGATGGACCGATGAACACTGAAGCTTTCTTT. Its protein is CASSLDGPMNTEAFF.

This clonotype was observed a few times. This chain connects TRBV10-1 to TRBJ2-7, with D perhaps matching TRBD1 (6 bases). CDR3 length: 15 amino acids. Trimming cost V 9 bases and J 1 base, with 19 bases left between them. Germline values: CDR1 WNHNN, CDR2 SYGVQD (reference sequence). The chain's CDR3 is CARNTTGYRSYEQYF. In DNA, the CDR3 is TGCGCCAGAAATACAACAGGGTACCGATCCTACGAGCAGTACTTC.

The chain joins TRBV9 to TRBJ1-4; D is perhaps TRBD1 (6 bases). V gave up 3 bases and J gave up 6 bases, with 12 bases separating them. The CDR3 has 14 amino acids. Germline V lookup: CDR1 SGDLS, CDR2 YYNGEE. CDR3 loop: CASSAARGDEKLFF. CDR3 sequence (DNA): TGTGCCAGCAGCGCGGCCAGGGGCGATGAAAAACTGTTTTTT.

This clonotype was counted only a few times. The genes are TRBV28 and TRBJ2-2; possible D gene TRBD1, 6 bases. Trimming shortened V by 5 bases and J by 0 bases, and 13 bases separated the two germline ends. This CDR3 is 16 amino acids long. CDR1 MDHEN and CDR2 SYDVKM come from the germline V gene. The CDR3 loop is CASSQFDRTNTGELFF. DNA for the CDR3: TGTGCCAGCAGTCAATTCGACAGGACGAACACCGGGGAGCTGTTTTTT.

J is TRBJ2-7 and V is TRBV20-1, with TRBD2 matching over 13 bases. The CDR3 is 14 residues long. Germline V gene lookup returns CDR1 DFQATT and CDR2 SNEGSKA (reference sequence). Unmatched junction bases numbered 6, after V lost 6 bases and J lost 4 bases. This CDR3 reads CSALPGLAGYEQYF. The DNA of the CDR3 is TGCAGTGCCCTACCGGGACTAGCGGGGTACGAGCAGTACTTC.

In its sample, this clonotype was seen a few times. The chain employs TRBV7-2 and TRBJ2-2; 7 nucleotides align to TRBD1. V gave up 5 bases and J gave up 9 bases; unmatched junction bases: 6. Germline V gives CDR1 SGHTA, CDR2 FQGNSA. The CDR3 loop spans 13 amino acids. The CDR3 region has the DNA TGTGCCAGCAGCAGCTCGGGACAGTGGGAGCTGTTTTTT. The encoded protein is CASSSSGQWELFF.

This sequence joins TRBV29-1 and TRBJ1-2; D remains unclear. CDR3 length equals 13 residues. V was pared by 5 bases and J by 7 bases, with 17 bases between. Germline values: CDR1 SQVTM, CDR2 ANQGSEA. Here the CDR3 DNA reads TGCAGCGTTTTCGACCGGATTAAACTTGGCTACACCTTC. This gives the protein CSVFDRIKLGYTF.